Below are 7 T cell receptor beta chains sequenced from a single sample in a study of tumor-infiltrating lymphocytes in primary liver carcinoma. Reverse transcription of roughly 470 ng total RNA with a constant-region primer produced TCR beta cDNA. Modified slightly, ARM-PCR produced TCR beta libraries over three nested multiplex PCR rounds. A C-beta reverse primer and TRBV1-TRBV30 forward primers served in each of the first two PCR rounds, at approximately 10 cycles apiece. From the multiplex PCR reads, TCRdb called clonotypes with MiXCR, one entry per CDR3 protein. The table shows approximately 340,000 distinct CDR3 sequences, with less than 65% occurring only once. Blood RNA came from unsorted whole blood; germline DNA was also extracted. Source material: peripheral blood. These receptor sequences come from a man aged 40-49 years with primary liver carcinoma and hepatitis B virus infection.

Notes on this clonotype: This sequence may be a read error, since a much larger clone differs from it by one base. The rearrangement uses TRBV14 and TRBJ2-2, with D hard to call. The CDR3 is 18 amino acids. Germline CDR1 and CDR2: SGHDN and FVKESK. V was trimmed by 4 bases and J by 4 bases, leaving 22 bases between them. CDR3 sequence: CASSRDSPLWWVTGELFF. In DNA form, the CDR3 reads TGTGCCAGCAGCCGAGATAGTCCCCTTTGGTGGGTCACCGGGGAGCTGTTTTTT.

Note on this clonotype: The junction differs from germline at one of its ends, possibly a read error. The V call is TRBV4-1, the J call TRBJ1-2; the D gene is possibly TRBD1 (5 bases). The V gene's germline CDR1 is MGHRA and CDR2 YSYEKL. The CDR3 length is 13 residues. DNA for the CDR3: TGCGCCAGCAGCCAGGGGCCCTACTATGACTACACCTTC. The encoded protein is CASSQGPYYDYTF.

This clonotype appeared a single time. A read error may account for a junction end that differs from germline. The J gene is TRBJ2-1, the V gene TRBV11-2; D is unresolved. CDR3 length equals 11 residues. The germline V gene encodes CDR1 SGHAT and CDR2 FQNNGV. CDR3 in DNA: TGTGCCAGCAGCTTATTCCATGAGCAGTCTTTC. It encodes CASSLFHEQSF.

Concerning this clonotype itself: One end of the junction varies from germline; a read error may be responsible. The V and J genes are TRBV11-1 and TRBJ2-2; D might be TRBD1 or TRBD2, each matching 5 bases. Germline values: CDR1 SGHAT, CDR2 FQDESV (reference sequence). The length of the CDR3 is 16 residues. CDR3 nucleotides: TGTGCCAGCAGCATAGCCCCGGGGACCGAGGTGGGGGAGCTGTTTTTT. Amino acids: CASSIAPGTEVGELFF.

Concerning this clonotype itself: It may be a read error: a sequence one base away is much more abundant. The CDR3 DNA reads as TGTGCCATCAGTGACCCCGCCGGGACAGCAAGAGCGGGCGGCACCCACTACGAGCAGTACTTC. Translated: CAISDPAGTARAGGTHYEQYF. The gene calls are TRBV10-3 and TRBJ2-7; TRBD1 might be the D (7 bases). Germline CDR1 and CDR2: ENHRY and SYGVKD. The CDR3 is 21 residues long. The V and J ends lost 3 bases and 3 bases respectively, with 33 bases between them.

The genes are TRBV6-2 or TRBV6-3 and TRBJ2-7, with 9 bases aligning to TRBD2. The germline CDR1 and CDR2 sequences are MNHEY and SVGEGT. The CDR3 has 17 amino acids. Losses at the gene ends were 2 bases for V and 3 bases for J; bases not matched to a gene: 11. This CDR3 is CASSYTRGGAGLYEQYF. CDR3 bases: TGTGCCAGCAGTTACACGCGCGGGGGGGCGGGTCTCTACGAGCAGTACTTC.

With respect to this clonotype: It may be a read error: a sequence one base away is much more abundant. V is TRBV6-1 and J is TRBJ2-7, with 7 nucleotides matching TRBD2. Per the germline V gene, CDR1 is MNHNS and CDR2 is SASEGT. This CDR3 has 13 amino acids. V was pared by 6 bases and J by 5 bases, with 7 bases of the junction left unmatched. The CDR3 coding sequence is TGTGCCAGCAGGACTAGCTGGAGCCACGAGCAGTACTTC. Translating gives CASRTSWSHEQYF.